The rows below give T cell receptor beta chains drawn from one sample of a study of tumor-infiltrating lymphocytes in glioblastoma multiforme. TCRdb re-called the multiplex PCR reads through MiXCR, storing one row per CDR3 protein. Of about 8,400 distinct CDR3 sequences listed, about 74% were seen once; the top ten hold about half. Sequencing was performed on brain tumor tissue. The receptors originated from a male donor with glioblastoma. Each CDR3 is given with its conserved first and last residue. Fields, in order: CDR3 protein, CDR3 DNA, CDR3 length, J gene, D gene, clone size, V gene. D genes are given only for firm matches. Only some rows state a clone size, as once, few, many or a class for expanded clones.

cdr3_aa: CASSAQEGRLGTGELFF
cdr3_nt: TGTGCCAGCAGTGCCCAAGAAGGGCGCCTTGGCACCGGGGAGCTGTTTTTT
cdr3_length: 17
j_call: TRBJ2-2
d_call: NA
clone_size: medium-sized
v_call: TRBV25-1

cdr3_aa: CASSGTGFYNEQFF
cdr3_nt: TGTGCCAGCAGCGGGACAGGGTTTTACAATGAGCAGTTCTTC
cdr3_length: 14
j_call: TRBJ2-1
d_call: TRBD1
clone_size: NA
v_call: TRBV11-2

cdr3_aa: CSARGRGAGNSPIHF
cdr3_nt: TGCAGTGCTAGAGGGCGGGGTGCCGGGAATTCACCCATCCACTTT
cdr3_length: 15
j_call: TRBJ1-6
d_call: NA
clone_size: NA
v_call: TRBV20-1

cdr3_aa: CSAREADIYGEQYF
cdr3_nt: TGCAGCGCCCGAGAGGCGGACATTTACGGCGAGCAGTACTTC
cdr3_length: 14
j_call: TRBJ2-7
d_call: NA
clone_size: NA
v_call: TRBV29-1

cdr3_aa: CASSSGQGDTEAFF
cdr3_nt: TGTGCCAGCAGCTCGGGACAGGGGGACACTGAAGCTTTCTTT
cdr3_length: 14
j_call: TRBJ1-1
d_call: TRBD1
clone_size: NA
v_call: TRBV11-3

cdr3_aa: CSAPGQGPISYEQYF
cdr3_nt: TGCAGTGCCCCGGGACAGGGGCCCATCTCCTACGAGCAGTACTTC
cdr3_length: 15
j_call: TRBJ2-7
d_call: TRBD1
clone_size: NA
v_call: TRBV20-1

cdr3_aa: CASSQMTGAGNEKLFF
cdr3_nt: TGTGCCAGCAGCCAAATGACAGGGGCAGGAAATGAAAAACTGTTTTTT
cdr3_length: 16
j_call: TRBJ1-4
d_call: TRBD1
clone_size: medium-sized
v_call: TRBV5-6

cdr3_aa: CASLAGSYEQYF
cdr3_nt: TGTGCCAGCTTGGCGGGATCCTACGAGCAGTACTTC
cdr3_length: 12
j_call: TRBJ2-7
d_call: NA
clone_size: NA
v_call: TRBV6-2/TRBV6-3

cdr3_aa: CASSTTPDTDTQCF
cdr3_nt: TGTGCCAGTAGCACGACGCCGGATACAGATACGCAGTGCTTT
cdr3_length: 14
j_call: TRBJ2-3
d_call: NA
clone_size: NA
v_call: TRBV6-2/TRBV6-3

cdr3_aa: CSAPQVDYGYTF
cdr3_nt: TGCAGTGCTCCGCAGGTGGACTATGGCTACACCTTC
cdr3_length: 12
j_call: TRBJ1-2
d_call: NA
clone_size: NA
v_call: TRBV20-1

cdr3_aa: CASRAILGVGNSEAFF
cdr3_nt: TGTGCCAGCAGGGCTATTCTAGGGGTTGGGAACAGTGAAGCTTTCTTT
cdr3_length: 16
j_call: TRBJ1-1
d_call: NA
clone_size: NA
v_call: TRBV11-2

cdr3_aa: CASSLEGSSTEAFF
cdr3_nt: TGCGCCAGCAGCTTGGAGGGGAGTAGCACTGAAGCTTTCTTT
cdr3_length: 14
j_call: TRBJ1-1
d_call: NA
clone_size: many
v_call: TRBV5-1

cdr3_aa: CASSQDGTINEQFF
cdr3_nt: TGTGCCAGCAGCCAAGATGGGACGATCAATGAGCAGTTCTTC
cdr3_length: 14
j_call: TRBJ2-1
d_call: NA
clone_size: NA
v_call: TRBV4-2

cdr3_aa: CAIRNTGSRAQETQYF
cdr3_nt: TGTGCCATCAGGAATACCGGGTCCCGGGCCCAAGAGACCCAGTATTTC
cdr3_length: 16
j_call: TRBJ2-5
d_call: NA
clone_size: NA
v_call: TRBV7-9

cdr3_aa: CASSLGDSEAFF
cdr3_nt: TGTGCCAGCAGCTTAGGGGACAGTGAAGCTTTCTTT
cdr3_length: 12
j_call: TRBJ1-1
d_call: TRBD1
clone_size: NA
v_call: TRBV11-3

cdr3_aa: CASSLAGNRANEQYF
cdr3_nt: TGTGCCAGCAGTTTAGCGGGGAACAGGGCCAACGAGCAGTACTTC
cdr3_length: 15
j_call: TRBJ2-7
d_call: NA
clone_size: NA
v_call: TRBV12-3/TRBV12-4

cdr3_aa: CASSQDRYRSNYGYTF
cdr3_nt: TGCGCCAGCAGCCAAGATAGGTACAGATCTAACTATGGCTACACCTTC
cdr3_length: 16
j_call: TRBJ1-2
d_call: NA
clone_size: medium-sized
v_call: TRBV4-1

cdr3_aa: CASSPLKAGIQYF
cdr3_nt: TGTGCCAGCAGCCCCCTCAAGGCCGGCATTCAGTACTTC
cdr3_length: 13
j_call: TRBJ2-4
d_call: NA
clone_size: many
v_call: TRBV11-1

cdr3_aa: CSVGAGTNEKLFF
cdr3_nt: TGCAGCGTTGGGGCTGGGACTAATGAAAAACTGTTTTTT
cdr3_length: 13
j_call: TRBJ1-4
d_call: NA
clone_size: NA
v_call: TRBV29-1

cdr3_aa: CGSSSAVREPSHNEQFF
cdr3_nt: TGTGGCAGCAGCTCAGCAGTAAGGGAGCCTTCGCACAATGAGCAGTTCTTC
cdr3_length: 17
j_call: TRBJ2-1
d_call: NA
clone_size: NA
v_call: TRBV11-2

cdr3_aa: CASSPVMGSPLHF
cdr3_nt: TGTGCCAGCAGTCCCGTTATGGGCTCACCCCTCCACTTT
cdr3_length: 13
j_call: TRBJ1-6
d_call: NA
clone_size: NA
v_call: TRBV6-6

cdr3_aa: CTSRPGGVNEQFF
cdr3_nt: TGTACCAGCAGACCCGGGGGAGTCAACGAGCAGTTCTTC
cdr3_length: 13
j_call: TRBJ2-1
d_call: NA
clone_size: NA
v_call: TRBV6-2/TRBV6-3

cdr3_aa: CASSLNRGNEDFF
cdr3_nt: TGTGCCAGCAGCTTAAATAGGGGGAATGAGGATTTCTTC
cdr3_length: 13
j_call: TRBJ2-1
d_call: NA
clone_size: few
v_call: TRBV11-2

cdr3_aa: CASSQDFPGTSYEQYF
cdr3_nt: TGCGCCAGCAGCCAAGATTTCCCCGGGACTAGCTACGAGCAGTACTTC
cdr3_length: 16
j_call: TRBJ2-7
d_call: TRBD2
clone_size: NA
v_call: TRBV4-1

cdr3_aa: CASVAGVTNEQYF
cdr3_nt: TGTGCCAGCGTAGCGGGGGTGACTAACGAGCAGTACTTC
cdr3_length: 13
j_call: TRBJ2-7
d_call: TRBD2
clone_size: NA
v_call: TRBV12-3/TRBV12-4

cdr3_aa: CSAREGLAGQSQFF
cdr3_nt: TGCAGTGCTAGAGAGGGACTAGCGGGGCAATCTCAGTTCTTC
cdr3_length: 14
j_call: TRBJ2-1
d_call: TRBD2
clone_size: large
v_call: TRBV20-1

cdr3_aa: CSARGQTDTQYF
cdr3_nt: TGCAGTGCTAGAGGCCAAACAGATACGCAGTATTTC
cdr3_length: 12
j_call: TRBJ2-3
d_call: NA
clone_size: NA
v_call: TRBV20-1

cdr3_aa: CSAQTTSGANVLTF
cdr3_nt: TGCAGTGCACAGACGACATCTGGGGCCAACGTCCTGACTTTC
cdr3_length: 14
j_call: TRBJ2-6
d_call: NA
clone_size: NA
v_call: TRBV20-1

cdr3_aa: CASSLTGGEETQYF
cdr3_nt: TGTGCCAGCAGCCTGACAGGGGGCGAAGAGACCCAGTACTTC
cdr3_length: 14
j_call: TRBJ2-5
d_call: TRBD1
clone_size: NA
v_call: TRBV11-2

cdr3_aa: CASSFELGQGTKANTGELFF
cdr3_nt: TGTGCCAGCAGTTTTGAGCTGGGACAGGGGACCAAAGCGAACACCGGGGAGCTGTTTTTT
cdr3_length: 20
j_call: TRBJ2-2
d_call: TRBD1
clone_size: NA
v_call: TRBV28

cdr3_aa: CAWGRGNEQSF
cdr3_nt: NA
cdr3_length: 11
j_call: TRBJ2-1
d_call: NA
clone_size: NA
v_call: TRBV30

cdr3_aa: CASSKTGGAGNIQYF
cdr3_nt: TGTGCCAGCAGCAAGACAGGGGGCGCGGGGAACATTCAGTACTTC
cdr3_length: 15
j_call: TRBJ2-4
d_call: TRBD1
clone_size: NA
v_call: TRBV5-6

cdr3_aa: CASSESLASNYGYTF
cdr3_nt: TGTGCCAGCAGTGAATCGTTGGCCTCTAACTATGGCTACACCTTC
cdr3_length: 15
j_call: TRBJ1-2
d_call: NA
clone_size: NA
v_call: TRBV6-1

cdr3_aa: CASSFKGAGLNTEAFF
cdr3_nt: TGTGCCAGCAGCTTCAAGGGTGCAGGGCTGAACACTGAAGCTTTCTTT
cdr3_length: 16
j_call: TRBJ1-1
d_call: NA
clone_size: hyperexpanded
v_call: TRBV11-3

cdr3_aa: CASSESGLGGEQYF
cdr3_nt: TGTGCCAGCAGCGAATCGGGACTAGGTGGCGAGCAGTACTTC
cdr3_length: 14
j_call: TRBJ2-7
d_call: TRBD2
clone_size: NA
v_call: TRBV11-1

cdr3_aa: CGSSSAGGYNEQFF
cdr3_nt: TGCGGCAGCAGTTCGGCAGGGGGATACAATGAGCAGTTCTTC
cdr3_length: 14
j_call: TRBJ2-1
d_call: TRBD1
clone_size: NA
v_call: TRBV5-1

cdr3_aa: CASYKTGRKPEAFF
cdr3_nt: TGTGCCAGCTATAAGACAGGGAGGAAGCCTGAAGCTTTCTTT
cdr3_length: 14
j_call: TRBJ1-1
d_call: TRBD1
clone_size: NA
v_call: TRBV6-1

cdr3_aa: CASGRNYEQYF
cdr3_nt: TGTGCCAGCGGAAGAAACTACGAGCAGTACTTC
cdr3_length: 11
j_call: TRBJ2-7
d_call: NA
clone_size: few
v_call: TRBV28

cdr3_aa: CSVSSGRRGETQYF
cdr3_nt: TGCAGCGTCTCTAGCGGGAGAAGGGGAGAGACCCAGTACTTC
cdr3_length: 14
j_call: TRBJ2-5
d_call: TRBD2
clone_size: NA
v_call: TRBV29-1

cdr3_aa: CDSRSRGLSSYEQYF
cdr3_nt: TGTGACAGCAGGAGCAGGGGCCTCAGCTCCTACGAGCAGTACTTC
cdr3_length: 15
j_call: TRBJ2-7
d_call: NA
clone_size: NA
v_call: TRBV6-1

cdr3_aa: CASSDPGEDTQYF
cdr3_nt: TGTGCCAGCAGTGACCCCGGGGAAGATACGCAGTATTTT
cdr3_length: 13
j_call: TRBJ2-3
d_call: NA
clone_size: NA
v_call: TRBV6-1

cdr3_aa: CASSQDLPGTSLPDTRYF
cdr3_nt: TGCGCCAGCAGCCAAGATCTTCCCGGGACTAGCCTCCCAGATACGCGGTATTTT
cdr3_length: 18
j_call: TRBJ2-3
d_call: TRBD2
clone_size: many
v_call: TRBV4-3

cdr3_aa: CASSPTGSYNEQFF
cdr3_nt: TGTGCCAGTAGTCCGACAGGGAGCTACAATGAGCAGTTCTTC
cdr3_length: 14
j_call: TRBJ2-1
d_call: TRBD1
clone_size: once
v_call: TRBV19

cdr3_aa: CPSSLAGQGRNEQFF
cdr3_nt: TGCCCCAGCAGCTTGGCCGGTCAGGGTAGGAATGAGCAATTCTTC
cdr3_length: 15
j_call: TRBJ2-1
d_call: NA
clone_size: NA
v_call: TRBV5-1

cdr3_aa: CASSPLAGSTDTQYF
cdr3_nt: TGTGCCAGCAGCCCGCTAGCGGGGTCCACAGATACGCAGTATTTT
cdr3_length: 15
j_call: TRBJ2-3
d_call: TRBD2
clone_size: NA
v_call: TRBV11-3

cdr3_aa: CASSLTTGQPQHF
cdr3_nt: TGTGCCAGCAGCTTAACGACGGGTCAGCCCCAGCATTTT
cdr3_length: 13
j_call: TRBJ1-5
d_call: NA
clone_size: NA
v_call: TRBV11-2

cdr3_aa: CAISEIVGRGAETQYF
cdr3_nt: TGTGCCATCAGTGAGATTGTAGGCAGGGGTGCCGAGACCCAGTACTTC
cdr3_length: 16
j_call: TRBJ2-5
d_call: NA
clone_size: NA
v_call: TRBV10-3

cdr3_aa: CASSLATGGDNMQFF
cdr3_nt: TGCGCCAGCAGCTTGGCGACGGGAGGGGACAATATGCAGTTCTTC
cdr3_length: 15
j_call: TRBJ2-1
d_call: TRBD2
clone_size: NA
v_call: TRBV5-1

cdr3_aa: CASSLLGQRSYEQYF
cdr3_nt: TGTGCCAGCAGCTTATTGGGACAGAGATCCTACGAGCAGTACTTC
cdr3_length: 15
j_call: TRBJ2-7
d_call: TRBD1
clone_size: once
v_call: TRBV11-2

cdr3_aa: CASSYMGQLETQYF
cdr3_nt: TGTGCCAGCAGTTACATGGGGCAATTGGAGACCCAGTACTTC
cdr3_length: 14
j_call: TRBJ2-5
d_call: NA
clone_size: NA
v_call: TRBV6-5

cdr3_aa: CSARPQSGGGRIMQDTQYF
cdr3_nt: TGCAGTGCCCGCCCTCAGTCCGGGGGCGGGAGGATCATGCAAGATACGCAGTATTTT
cdr3_length: 19
j_call: TRBJ2-3
d_call: TRBD2
clone_size: NA
v_call: TRBV20-1

cdr3_aa: CASSSVGLAGHNEQFF
cdr3_nt: TGTGCCAGCAGTTCAGTCGGACTAGCGGGACATAATGAGCAGTTCTTC
cdr3_length: 16
j_call: TRBJ2-1
d_call: TRBD2
clone_size: once
v_call: TRBV12-3/TRBV12-4

cdr3_aa: CAGSQQVPTEAFF
cdr3_nt: TGTGCCGGCAGCCAACAGGTGCCAACTGAAGCTTTCTTT
cdr3_length: 13
j_call: TRBJ1-1
d_call: NA
clone_size: NA
v_call: TRBV11-2

cdr3_aa: CASRRQWAEAFF
cdr3_nt: TGTGCCAGCAGAAGACAGTGGGCTGAAGCTTTCTTT
cdr3_length: 12
j_call: TRBJ1-1
d_call: NA
clone_size: few
v_call: TRBV6-5

cdr3_aa: CASQNLASGFTLHF
cdr3_nt: TGCGCCAGCCAAAACCTGGCATCTGGTTTCACCCTCCACTTT
cdr3_length: 14
j_call: TRBJ1-6
d_call: NA
clone_size: few
v_call: TRBV4-1

cdr3_aa: CAGSLVHRGPRDIQYF
cdr3_nt: TGTGCCGGCAGCTTGGTTCACAGGGGCCCGAGGGACATTCAGTACTTC
cdr3_length: 16
j_call: TRBJ2-4
d_call: TRBD1
clone_size: NA
v_call: TRBV5-6

cdr3_aa: CSVVRGDIEKLFF
cdr3_nt: TGCAGCGTAGTCCGGGGGGATATTGAAAAATTGTTTTTT
cdr3_length: 13
j_call: TRBJ1-4
d_call: NA
clone_size: NA
v_call: TRBV29-1